A single sample is the source of the 16 T cell receptor beta chains below, sequenced in a study of control samples from healthy donors and cancer patients. Produced via immunoSEQ multiplex PCR; TCRdb's table is partial and in-frame only. Of about 110,000 clones in the sample, 90% to 95% were seen once. Material for sequencing was blood. These receptors originate from a woman between 18 and 29 years old in good health.

The chain is built from TRBV4-3 and TRBJ1-2; weak D call: TRBD1 (5 bases). The V and J ends lost 0 bases and 6 bases respectively, with 17 bases between them. CDR3 size: 16 residues. Germline values: CDR1 LGHNA, CDR2 YSLEER. In nucleotides, the CDR3 is TGCGCCAGCAGCCAAGATTTTGGCAGGGAATCGGATGGCTACACCTTC. Translated: CASSQDFGRESDGYTF.

The CDR3 loop reads CASSLLQAGLDTQYF. CDR3 bases: TGTGCCAGCAGCTTACTACAGGCCGGGCTAGATACGCAGTATTTT. This chain links TRBV7-9 with TRBJ2-3, with D tentatively TRBD1 (5 bases). CDR3 length: 15 amino acids. Trimming pared 2 bases from V and 5 bases from J, leaving 14 bases between. The germline CDR1 and CDR2 sequences are SEHNR and FQNEAQ (reference sequence).

The chain couples TRBV28 to TRBJ2-7, with D uncertain. Germline assignment: CDR1 MDHEN and CDR2 SYDVKM. Trimming shortened V by 1 base and J by 2 bases, and 12 bases separated the two germline ends. This CDR3 region has 15 residues. CDR3 in DNA: TGTGCCAGCAGTTTATACGAGAACTCCGCCTACGAGCAGTACTTC. Its protein is CASSLYENSAYEQYF.

The chain recombines TRBV27 with TRBJ2-5, with D perhaps being TRBD1 or TRBD2 (5 bases each). Between the trimmed V and J ends, which lost 6 bases and 3 bases, there was a span of 14 bases. This CDR3 contains 14 residues. Per the germline V gene, CDR1 is MNHEY and CDR2 is SMNVEV (reference sequence). The CDR3 here is CASSAQDGKETQYF. The CDR3, as DNA: TGTGCCAGCAGCGCACAGGACGGGAAAGAGACCCAGTACTTC.

The chain is built from TRBV5-1 and TRBJ2-1, with 7 bases fitting TRBD1. The CDR3 consists of 16 residues. Unmatched junction bases numbered 10, after V lost 4 bases and J lost 3 bases. Germline CDR1 is SGHRS and CDR2 is YFSETQ. The CDR3 sequence: CASSGTTGFRYNEQFF. The DNA of the CDR3 is TGCGCCAGCAGCGGGACGACAGGGTTTCGCTACAATGAGCAGTTCTTC.

V gene TRBV4-3 combines with J gene TRBJ2-4; D not resolved. Germline values: CDR1 LGHNA, CDR2 YSLEER. The CDR3 contains 16 residues. Trimming removed 1 base at V and 0 bases at J, with 10 bases between. CDR3 residues: CASSQGTQLAKNIQYF. CDR3 DNA: TGCGCCAGCAGCCAAGGGACGCAGCTAGCCAAAAACATTCAGTACTTC.

The J gene is TRBJ2-2, the V gene TRBV19; 7 bases match TRBD1. This CDR3 spans 17 amino acids. Germline values: CDR1 LNHDA, CDR2 SQIVND (reference sequence). Trimming took 5 bases from V and 0 from J; bases not matched to a gene: 9. The CDR3 sequence is CASSFPGTETNTGELFF. The CDR3 DNA sequence: TGTGCCAGTAGTTTCCCCGGGACAGAGACGAACACCGGGGAGCTGTTTTTT. The entire variable domain, with the rest obtained from reference TRBV19 and TRBJ2-2, is as follows: DGGITQSPKYLFRKEGQNVTLSCEQNLNHDAMYWYRQDPGQGLRLIYYSQIVNDFQKGDIAEGYSVSREKKESFPLTVTSAQKNPTAFYLCASSFPGTETNTGELFFGEGSRLTVL.

V usage is TRBV4-3 and J usage is TRBJ2-3; 7 bases are a match to TRBD1. This CDR3 is built from 15 residues. Germline lookup yields CDR1 LGHNA and CDR2 YSLEER. V trimming: 8 bases; J trimming: 2 bases; junction bases outside the gene matches: 10. CDR3 region: CASQRSGQTTDTQYF. Here the CDR3 DNA reads TGCGCCAGCCAGCGGTCGGGACAGACCACAGATACGCAGTATTTT.

This sequence joins TRBV18 and TRBJ1-4, with 7 bases aligning to TRBD1. Germline loops: CDR1 KGHSH, CDR2 LQKENI. This CDR3 region has 17 residues. V lost 3 bases and J lost 0; bases outside the gene matches: 7. The CDR3 loop reads CASSPYRGKTTNEKLFF. DNA for the CDR3: TGTGCCAGCTCACCTTACAGGGGCAAAACAACTAATGAAAAACTGTTTTTT.

V gene TRBV3-1 (or the pseudogene TRBV3-2) combines with J gene TRBJ2-7, with 10 bases aligning to TRBD1. This CDR3 contains 15 residues. Germline V gene sequence: CDR1 LGHDT, CDR2 YNNKEL (reference sequence). The J segment lost 4 bases and the V segment lost 3 bases, leaving 6 bases of the junction unmatched. The CDR3 coding sequence is TGTGCCAGCAGCCATCTTGACAGGGGGCGTTACGAGCAGTACTTC. Its protein product is CASSHLDRGRYEQYF.

The chain combines TRBV27 with TRBJ1-3; possibly TRBD1 for D (5 bases). Trimming took off 8 bases at V and 8 bases at J, with 16 bases between the two ends. The germline V gene has CDR1 MNHEY and CDR2 SMNVEV (reference sequence). CDR3 size: 13 residues. CDR3 nucleotides: TGTGCCAGCCGGGGGGATGTTTTTGACACCATATATTTT. Its protein is CASRGDVFDTIYF.

This chain connects TRBV7-2 to TRBJ2-2, with D possibly TRBD2 on 6 matching bases. CDR1 is SGHTA and CDR2 is FQGNSA in the germline V gene. V was cut by 2 bases and J by 5 bases, with 15 bases left in between. This CDR3 is 16 amino acids long. The CDR3 sequence: CASSLSRVGGTGELFF. CDR3 bases: TGTGCCAGCAGCTTATCTAGGGTAGGAGGGACCGGGGAGCTGTTTTTT.

The V call is TRBV30, the J call TRBJ2-7; a weak D match, TRBD2 (6 bases). Germline lookup yields CDR1 GTSNPN and CDR2 SVGIG (reference sequence). The CDR3 contains 14 residues. Trimming cost V 5 bases and J 0 bases, with 14 bases left between them. CDR3 sequence: CAWGGTRSSYEQYF. CDR3 DNA sequence: TGTGCCTGGGGGGGGACTCGCAGCTCCTACGAGCAGTACTTC.

The genes are TRBV3-1 (or the pseudogene TRBV3-2) and TRBJ2-2; 9 bases are shared with TRBD2. Germline V lookup: CDR1 LGHDT, CDR2 YNNKEL (reference sequence). Unmatched junction bases numbered 9, after V lost 1 base and J lost 3 bases. This CDR3 comprises 18 residues. Here the CDR3 reads CASSQVGIAGVHTGELFF. The CDR3 DNA sequence: TGTGCCAGCAGCCAAGTCGGGATAGCGGGAGTTCACACCGGGGAGCTGTTTTTT.

The chain carries TRBV28 and TRBJ2-5; the D gene is possibly TRBD1 (6 bases). Trimming removed 7 bases at V and 2 bases at J, with 14 bases between. Germline-derived CDR1 and CDR2 are MDHEN and SYDVKM. The CDR3 is made up of 14 amino acids. The DNA for the CDR3 is TGTGCCAGCAATCCGACAGGAACACAAGAGACCCAGTACTTC. Encoded protein: CASNPTGTQETQYF.

V and J are TRBV2 and TRBJ2-5; the match to TRBD2 covers 12 bases. Germline CDR1 is SNHLY and CDR2 is FYNNEI. The V segment lost 2 bases and the J segment 2 bases; nucleotides outside the gene matches: 9. The CDR3 is 18 amino acids. DNA of the CDR3: TGTGCCAGCAGTGAATGGGCTAGCGGGAGGGCCGTGCAAGAGACCCAGTACTTC. Its translation: CASSEWASGRAVQETQYF. The variable domain in full, with the rest retrieved from reference TRBV2 and TRBJ2-5, is EPEVTQTPSHQVTQMGQEVILRCVPISNHLYFYWYRQILGQKVEFLVSFYNNEISEKSEIFDDQFSVERPDGSNFTLKIRSTKLEDSAMYFCASSEWASGRAVQETQYFGPGTRLLVL.